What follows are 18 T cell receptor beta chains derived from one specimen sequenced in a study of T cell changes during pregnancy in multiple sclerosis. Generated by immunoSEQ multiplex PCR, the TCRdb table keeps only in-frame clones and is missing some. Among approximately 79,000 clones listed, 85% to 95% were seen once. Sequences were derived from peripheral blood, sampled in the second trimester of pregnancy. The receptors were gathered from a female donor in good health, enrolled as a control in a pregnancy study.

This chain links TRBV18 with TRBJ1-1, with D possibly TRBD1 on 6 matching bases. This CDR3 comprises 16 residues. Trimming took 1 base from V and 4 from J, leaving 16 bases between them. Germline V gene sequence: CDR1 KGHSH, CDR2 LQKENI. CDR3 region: CASSPQDTGRGTEAFF. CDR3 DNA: TGTGCCAGCTCACCACAGGACACAGGGAGAGGCACTGAAGCTTTCTTT.

CDR3 DNA sequence: TGTGCCAGCAGTTCCCGGACGGGGAGCTCCTACGAGCAGTACTTC. Protein sequence: CASSSRTGSSYEQYF. The J gene is TRBJ2-7, the V gene TRBV6-5, with a tentative D call TRBD2 (5 bases). Trimming removed 4 bases at V and 0 bases at J, with 13 bases between. CDR1 MNHEY and CDR2 SVGAGI come from the germline V gene. The CDR3 runs to 15 residues.

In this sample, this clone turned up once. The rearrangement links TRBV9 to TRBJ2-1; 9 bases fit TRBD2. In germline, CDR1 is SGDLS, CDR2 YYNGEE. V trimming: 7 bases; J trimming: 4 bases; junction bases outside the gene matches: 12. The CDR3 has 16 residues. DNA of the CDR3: TGTGCCAGCTCCGCCGCGGGAGCGGGGGGTTACAATGAGCAGTTCTTC. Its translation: CASSAAGAGGYNEQFF.

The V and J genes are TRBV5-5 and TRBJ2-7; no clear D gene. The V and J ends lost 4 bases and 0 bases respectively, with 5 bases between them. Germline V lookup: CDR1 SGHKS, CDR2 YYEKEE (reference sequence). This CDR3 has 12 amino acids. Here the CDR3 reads CASSHPSYEQYF. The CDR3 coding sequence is TGTGCCAGCAGCCATCCCTCCTACGAGCAGTACTTC.

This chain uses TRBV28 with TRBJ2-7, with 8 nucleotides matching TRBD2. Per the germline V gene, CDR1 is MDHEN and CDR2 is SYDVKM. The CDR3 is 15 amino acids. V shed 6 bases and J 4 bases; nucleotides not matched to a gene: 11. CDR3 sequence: CASSRLASSTYEQYF. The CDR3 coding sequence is TGTGCCAGCAGCCGACTAGCGAGTTCGACTTACGAGCAGTACTTC.

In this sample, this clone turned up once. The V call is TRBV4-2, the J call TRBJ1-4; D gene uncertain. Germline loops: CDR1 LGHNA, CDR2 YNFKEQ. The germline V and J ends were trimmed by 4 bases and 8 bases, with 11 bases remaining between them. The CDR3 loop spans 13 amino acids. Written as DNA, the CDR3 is TGTGCCAGCAGCCCGAATCCTAGGGAAAAACTGTTTTTT. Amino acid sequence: CASSPNPREKLFF.

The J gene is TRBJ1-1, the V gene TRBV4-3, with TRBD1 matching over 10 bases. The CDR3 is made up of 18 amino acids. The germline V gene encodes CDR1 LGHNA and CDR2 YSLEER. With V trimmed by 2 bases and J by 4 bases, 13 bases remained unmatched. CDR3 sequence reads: CASSQFLPGTGVPTEAFF. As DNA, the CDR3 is TGCGCCAGCAGCCAATTTTTACCCGGGACAGGGGTCCCCACTGAAGCTTTCTTT.

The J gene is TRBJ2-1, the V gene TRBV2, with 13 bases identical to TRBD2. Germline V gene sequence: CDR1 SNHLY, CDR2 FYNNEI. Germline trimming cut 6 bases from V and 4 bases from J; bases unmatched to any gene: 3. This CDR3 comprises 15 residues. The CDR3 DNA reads TGTGCCAGCAGCAGGACTAGCGGGAGTTACAATGAGCAGTTCTTC. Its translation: CASSRTSGSYNEQFF.

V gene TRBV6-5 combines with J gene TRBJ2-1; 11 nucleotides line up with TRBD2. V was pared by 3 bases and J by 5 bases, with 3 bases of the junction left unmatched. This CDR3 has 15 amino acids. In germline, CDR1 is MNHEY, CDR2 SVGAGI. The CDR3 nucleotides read TGTGCCAGCAGTTATAGCGGGGGGGCGGACAATGAGCAGTTCTTC. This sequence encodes CASSYSGGADNEQFF.

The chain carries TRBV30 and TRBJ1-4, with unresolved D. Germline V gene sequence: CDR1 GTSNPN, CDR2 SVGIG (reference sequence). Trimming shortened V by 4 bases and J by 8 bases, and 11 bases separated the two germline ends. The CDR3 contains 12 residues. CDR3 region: CAWNLESEKLFF. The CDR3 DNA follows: TGTGCCTGGAACCTTGAGAGCGAAAAACTGTTTTTT.

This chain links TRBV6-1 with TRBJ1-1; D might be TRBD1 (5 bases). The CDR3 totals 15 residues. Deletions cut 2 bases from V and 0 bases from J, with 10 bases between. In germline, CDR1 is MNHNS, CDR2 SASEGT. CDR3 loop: CASSESSGMNTEAFF. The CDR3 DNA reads TGTGCCAGCAGTGAAAGTTCAGGGATGAACACTGAAGCTTTCTTT.

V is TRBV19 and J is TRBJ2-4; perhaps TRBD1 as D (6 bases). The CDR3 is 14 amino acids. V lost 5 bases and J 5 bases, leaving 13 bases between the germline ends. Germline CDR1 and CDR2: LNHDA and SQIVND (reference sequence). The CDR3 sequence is CASSADRFENIQYF. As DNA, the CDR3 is TGTGCCAGTAGTGCAGACAGGTTTGAAAACATTCAGTACTTC.

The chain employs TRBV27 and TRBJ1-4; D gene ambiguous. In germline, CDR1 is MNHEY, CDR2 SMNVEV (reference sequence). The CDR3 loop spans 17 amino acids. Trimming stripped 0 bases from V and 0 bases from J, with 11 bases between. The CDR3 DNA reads TGTGCCAGCAGTTTATCGGGCCCCCCGGCAACTAATGAAAAACTGTTTTTT. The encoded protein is CASSLSGPPATNEKLFF.

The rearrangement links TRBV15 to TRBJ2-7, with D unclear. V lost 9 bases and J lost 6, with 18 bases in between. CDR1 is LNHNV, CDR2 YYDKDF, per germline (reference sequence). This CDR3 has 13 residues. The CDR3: CATSFGSLVEQYF. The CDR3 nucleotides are TGTGCCACTTCCTTTGGCTCGCTCGTCGAGCAGTACTTC.

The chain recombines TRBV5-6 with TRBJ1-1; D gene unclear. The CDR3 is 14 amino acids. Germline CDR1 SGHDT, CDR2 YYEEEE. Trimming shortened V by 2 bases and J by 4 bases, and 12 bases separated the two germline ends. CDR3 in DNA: TGTGCCAGCAGCTTAATTCACGGGAGCACTGAAGCTTTCTTT. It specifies CASSLIHGSTEAFF.

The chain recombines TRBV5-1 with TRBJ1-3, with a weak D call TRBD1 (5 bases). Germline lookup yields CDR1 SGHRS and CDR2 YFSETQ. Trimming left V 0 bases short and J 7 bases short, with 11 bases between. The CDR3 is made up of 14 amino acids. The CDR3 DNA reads TGCGCCAGCAGCTTGGGTCAGGGCAGTAACACCATATATTTT. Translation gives CASSLGQGSNTIYF.

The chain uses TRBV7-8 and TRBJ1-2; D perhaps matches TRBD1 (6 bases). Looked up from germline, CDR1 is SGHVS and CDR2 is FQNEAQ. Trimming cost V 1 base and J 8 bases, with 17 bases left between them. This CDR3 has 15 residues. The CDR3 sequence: CASSLDGGLSGGYTF. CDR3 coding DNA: TGTGCCAGCAGCTTAGATGGGGGCCTATCAGGCGGCTACACCTTC.

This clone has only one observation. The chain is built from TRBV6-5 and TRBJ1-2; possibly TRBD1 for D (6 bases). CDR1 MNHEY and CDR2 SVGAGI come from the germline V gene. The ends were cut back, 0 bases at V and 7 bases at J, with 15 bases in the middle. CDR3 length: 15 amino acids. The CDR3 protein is CASSYSPRGAAGYTF. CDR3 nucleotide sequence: TGTGCCAGCAGTTACTCGCCCAGGGGTGCGGCTGGCTACACCTTC.